The 10 T cell receptor beta chains below all came from one sample that was sequenced in a study of blood T cell repertoires in COVID-19. Data came from immunoSEQ multiplex PCR; TCRdb stores just in-frame clones and leaves some out. The data hold a few hundred thousand clones, with 65% to 90% observed a single time. The specimen sequenced was peripheral blood. The receptors derive from a human donor in a cohort sampled during active COVID-19.

The chain recombines TRBV19 with TRBJ2-1; 9 bases are shared with TRBD1. The CDR3 is 15 residues long. Germline-derived CDR1 and CDR2 are LNHDA and SQIVND (reference sequence). V lost 4 bases to trimming and J lost 9 bases; unmatched junction nucleotides: 10. CDR3 amino acids: CASSTRDRVMGEQFF. CDR3 bases: TGTGCCAGTAGTACCCGGGACAGGGTGATGGGTGAGCAGTTCTTC.

The V and J genes are TRBV5-8 and TRBJ1-1, with 8 positions matching TRBD1. With V trimmed by 4 bases and J by 1 base, 3 bases remained unmatched. CDR1 is SGHTS, CDR2 YDEGEE, per germline. The CDR3 totals 14 residues. This CDR3 reads CASSRDRTNTEAFF. DNA for the CDR3: TGTGCCAGCAGCAGGGACAGGACGAACACTGAAGCTTTCTTT.

This clone was found a few times. The V and J genes are TRBV7-3 and TRBJ2-2; D possibly corresponds to TRBD1 (6 bases). This CDR3 is 15 amino acids long. Trimming removed 5 bases from V and 0 bases from J, with 10 bases in between. CDR1 is SGHTA, CDR2 FQGTGA, per germline. The DNA of the CDR3 is TGTGCCAGCAGCCCACAGGGCACGAACACCGGGGAGCTGTTTTTT. As protein: CASSPQGTNTGELFF. The full variable domain, its missing parts supplied by reference TRBV7-3 and TRBJ2-2, is GAGVSQTPSNKVTEKGKYVELRCDPISGHTALYWYRQSLGQGPEFLIYFQGTGAADDSGLPNDRFFAVRPEGSVSTLKIQRTERGDSAVYLCASSPQGTNTGELFFGEGSRLTVL.

There are a few counts of this clone. The chain couples TRBV4-1 to TRBJ2-7, with 9 bases identical to TRBD2. The V gene end was trimmed by 1 base and the J gene end by 2 bases; junction bases not matched to a gene: 6. From germline, CDR1 is MGHRA and CDR2 YSYEKL. The CDR3 has 16 residues. CDR3 DNA sequence: TGCGCCAGCAGCCAAGCACCTAGCGGGGCTCCCTACGAGCAGTACTTC. Translated: CASSQAPSGAPYEQYF.

The V gene is TRBV27, the J gene TRBJ1-5; a weak D match, TRBD1 (5 bases). Between the trimmed V and J ends, which lost 7 bases and 4 bases, there was a span of 14 bases. This CDR3 is 14 amino acids long. Looked up from germline, CDR1 is MNHEY and CDR2 is SMNVEV (reference sequence). CDR3 sequence (DNA): TGTGCCAGCATGCCAGGGTTGGGAAATCAGCCCCAGCATTTT. The encoded protein is CASMPGLGNQPQHF.

A word on this clone: A read error may account for a junction end that differs from germline. V is TRBV2 and J is TRBJ2-4, with D tentatively TRBD1 (5 bases). Germline CDR1 SNHLY, CDR2 FYNNEI. The CDR3 is made up of 14 amino acids. The CDR3 DNA follows: TGTGCCAGCAGGGAGACAGCAGCCCAAAACATTCAGTACTTC. Residues: CASRETAAQNIQYF.

The rearrangement joins TRBV3-1 (or the pseudogene TRBV3-2) to TRBJ1-1, with 8 nucleotides matching TRBD1. CDR3 size: 16 residues. Per the germline V gene, CDR1 is LGHDT and CDR2 is YNNKEL (reference sequence). The J segment lost 0 bases and the V segment lost 3 bases, leaving 6 bases of the junction unmatched. Written as DNA, the CDR3 is TGTGCCAGCAGCCATCAACGGACAGGGATGAACACTGAAGCTTTCTTT. This gives the protein CASSHQRTGMNTEAFF.

The chain has TRBV6-5 and TRBJ2-7; perhaps TRBD2 as D (6 bases). Germline V gene lookup returns CDR1 MNHEY and CDR2 SVGAGI. This CDR3 is 12 amino acids long. The ends were cut back, 2 bases at V and 7 bases at J, with 9 bases in the middle. CDR3 in DNA: TGTGCCAGCAGTTACGGGGGGTGGGAGCAGTACTTC. Translated, it gives CASSYGGWEQYF.

The CDR3 DNA sequence: TGTGCCAGTAGTAGGACAGGGAATGAAAAACTGTTTTTT. Amino acid sequence: CASSRTGNEKLFF. The rearrangement joins TRBV19 to TRBJ1-4; 8 nucleotides agree with TRBD1. Trimming removed 4 bases from V and 5 bases from J; junction bases left unmatched: 0. The CDR3 runs 13 residues. Germline V CDR1 and CDR2: LNHDA, SQIVND (reference sequence).

The rearrangement links TRBV6-2 or TRBV6-3 to TRBJ1-5; TRBD1 might be the D (6 bases). V shed 5 bases and J shed 6 bases, with 17 bases lying between them. Per germline, CDR1 MNHEY and CDR2 SVGEGT. This CDR3 comprises 15 residues. CDR3 nucleotide sequence: TGTGCCAGCAGTCCACAGGGTCGGGGGGGTCAGCCCCAGCATTTT. Amino acid sequence: CASSPQGRGGQPQHF.